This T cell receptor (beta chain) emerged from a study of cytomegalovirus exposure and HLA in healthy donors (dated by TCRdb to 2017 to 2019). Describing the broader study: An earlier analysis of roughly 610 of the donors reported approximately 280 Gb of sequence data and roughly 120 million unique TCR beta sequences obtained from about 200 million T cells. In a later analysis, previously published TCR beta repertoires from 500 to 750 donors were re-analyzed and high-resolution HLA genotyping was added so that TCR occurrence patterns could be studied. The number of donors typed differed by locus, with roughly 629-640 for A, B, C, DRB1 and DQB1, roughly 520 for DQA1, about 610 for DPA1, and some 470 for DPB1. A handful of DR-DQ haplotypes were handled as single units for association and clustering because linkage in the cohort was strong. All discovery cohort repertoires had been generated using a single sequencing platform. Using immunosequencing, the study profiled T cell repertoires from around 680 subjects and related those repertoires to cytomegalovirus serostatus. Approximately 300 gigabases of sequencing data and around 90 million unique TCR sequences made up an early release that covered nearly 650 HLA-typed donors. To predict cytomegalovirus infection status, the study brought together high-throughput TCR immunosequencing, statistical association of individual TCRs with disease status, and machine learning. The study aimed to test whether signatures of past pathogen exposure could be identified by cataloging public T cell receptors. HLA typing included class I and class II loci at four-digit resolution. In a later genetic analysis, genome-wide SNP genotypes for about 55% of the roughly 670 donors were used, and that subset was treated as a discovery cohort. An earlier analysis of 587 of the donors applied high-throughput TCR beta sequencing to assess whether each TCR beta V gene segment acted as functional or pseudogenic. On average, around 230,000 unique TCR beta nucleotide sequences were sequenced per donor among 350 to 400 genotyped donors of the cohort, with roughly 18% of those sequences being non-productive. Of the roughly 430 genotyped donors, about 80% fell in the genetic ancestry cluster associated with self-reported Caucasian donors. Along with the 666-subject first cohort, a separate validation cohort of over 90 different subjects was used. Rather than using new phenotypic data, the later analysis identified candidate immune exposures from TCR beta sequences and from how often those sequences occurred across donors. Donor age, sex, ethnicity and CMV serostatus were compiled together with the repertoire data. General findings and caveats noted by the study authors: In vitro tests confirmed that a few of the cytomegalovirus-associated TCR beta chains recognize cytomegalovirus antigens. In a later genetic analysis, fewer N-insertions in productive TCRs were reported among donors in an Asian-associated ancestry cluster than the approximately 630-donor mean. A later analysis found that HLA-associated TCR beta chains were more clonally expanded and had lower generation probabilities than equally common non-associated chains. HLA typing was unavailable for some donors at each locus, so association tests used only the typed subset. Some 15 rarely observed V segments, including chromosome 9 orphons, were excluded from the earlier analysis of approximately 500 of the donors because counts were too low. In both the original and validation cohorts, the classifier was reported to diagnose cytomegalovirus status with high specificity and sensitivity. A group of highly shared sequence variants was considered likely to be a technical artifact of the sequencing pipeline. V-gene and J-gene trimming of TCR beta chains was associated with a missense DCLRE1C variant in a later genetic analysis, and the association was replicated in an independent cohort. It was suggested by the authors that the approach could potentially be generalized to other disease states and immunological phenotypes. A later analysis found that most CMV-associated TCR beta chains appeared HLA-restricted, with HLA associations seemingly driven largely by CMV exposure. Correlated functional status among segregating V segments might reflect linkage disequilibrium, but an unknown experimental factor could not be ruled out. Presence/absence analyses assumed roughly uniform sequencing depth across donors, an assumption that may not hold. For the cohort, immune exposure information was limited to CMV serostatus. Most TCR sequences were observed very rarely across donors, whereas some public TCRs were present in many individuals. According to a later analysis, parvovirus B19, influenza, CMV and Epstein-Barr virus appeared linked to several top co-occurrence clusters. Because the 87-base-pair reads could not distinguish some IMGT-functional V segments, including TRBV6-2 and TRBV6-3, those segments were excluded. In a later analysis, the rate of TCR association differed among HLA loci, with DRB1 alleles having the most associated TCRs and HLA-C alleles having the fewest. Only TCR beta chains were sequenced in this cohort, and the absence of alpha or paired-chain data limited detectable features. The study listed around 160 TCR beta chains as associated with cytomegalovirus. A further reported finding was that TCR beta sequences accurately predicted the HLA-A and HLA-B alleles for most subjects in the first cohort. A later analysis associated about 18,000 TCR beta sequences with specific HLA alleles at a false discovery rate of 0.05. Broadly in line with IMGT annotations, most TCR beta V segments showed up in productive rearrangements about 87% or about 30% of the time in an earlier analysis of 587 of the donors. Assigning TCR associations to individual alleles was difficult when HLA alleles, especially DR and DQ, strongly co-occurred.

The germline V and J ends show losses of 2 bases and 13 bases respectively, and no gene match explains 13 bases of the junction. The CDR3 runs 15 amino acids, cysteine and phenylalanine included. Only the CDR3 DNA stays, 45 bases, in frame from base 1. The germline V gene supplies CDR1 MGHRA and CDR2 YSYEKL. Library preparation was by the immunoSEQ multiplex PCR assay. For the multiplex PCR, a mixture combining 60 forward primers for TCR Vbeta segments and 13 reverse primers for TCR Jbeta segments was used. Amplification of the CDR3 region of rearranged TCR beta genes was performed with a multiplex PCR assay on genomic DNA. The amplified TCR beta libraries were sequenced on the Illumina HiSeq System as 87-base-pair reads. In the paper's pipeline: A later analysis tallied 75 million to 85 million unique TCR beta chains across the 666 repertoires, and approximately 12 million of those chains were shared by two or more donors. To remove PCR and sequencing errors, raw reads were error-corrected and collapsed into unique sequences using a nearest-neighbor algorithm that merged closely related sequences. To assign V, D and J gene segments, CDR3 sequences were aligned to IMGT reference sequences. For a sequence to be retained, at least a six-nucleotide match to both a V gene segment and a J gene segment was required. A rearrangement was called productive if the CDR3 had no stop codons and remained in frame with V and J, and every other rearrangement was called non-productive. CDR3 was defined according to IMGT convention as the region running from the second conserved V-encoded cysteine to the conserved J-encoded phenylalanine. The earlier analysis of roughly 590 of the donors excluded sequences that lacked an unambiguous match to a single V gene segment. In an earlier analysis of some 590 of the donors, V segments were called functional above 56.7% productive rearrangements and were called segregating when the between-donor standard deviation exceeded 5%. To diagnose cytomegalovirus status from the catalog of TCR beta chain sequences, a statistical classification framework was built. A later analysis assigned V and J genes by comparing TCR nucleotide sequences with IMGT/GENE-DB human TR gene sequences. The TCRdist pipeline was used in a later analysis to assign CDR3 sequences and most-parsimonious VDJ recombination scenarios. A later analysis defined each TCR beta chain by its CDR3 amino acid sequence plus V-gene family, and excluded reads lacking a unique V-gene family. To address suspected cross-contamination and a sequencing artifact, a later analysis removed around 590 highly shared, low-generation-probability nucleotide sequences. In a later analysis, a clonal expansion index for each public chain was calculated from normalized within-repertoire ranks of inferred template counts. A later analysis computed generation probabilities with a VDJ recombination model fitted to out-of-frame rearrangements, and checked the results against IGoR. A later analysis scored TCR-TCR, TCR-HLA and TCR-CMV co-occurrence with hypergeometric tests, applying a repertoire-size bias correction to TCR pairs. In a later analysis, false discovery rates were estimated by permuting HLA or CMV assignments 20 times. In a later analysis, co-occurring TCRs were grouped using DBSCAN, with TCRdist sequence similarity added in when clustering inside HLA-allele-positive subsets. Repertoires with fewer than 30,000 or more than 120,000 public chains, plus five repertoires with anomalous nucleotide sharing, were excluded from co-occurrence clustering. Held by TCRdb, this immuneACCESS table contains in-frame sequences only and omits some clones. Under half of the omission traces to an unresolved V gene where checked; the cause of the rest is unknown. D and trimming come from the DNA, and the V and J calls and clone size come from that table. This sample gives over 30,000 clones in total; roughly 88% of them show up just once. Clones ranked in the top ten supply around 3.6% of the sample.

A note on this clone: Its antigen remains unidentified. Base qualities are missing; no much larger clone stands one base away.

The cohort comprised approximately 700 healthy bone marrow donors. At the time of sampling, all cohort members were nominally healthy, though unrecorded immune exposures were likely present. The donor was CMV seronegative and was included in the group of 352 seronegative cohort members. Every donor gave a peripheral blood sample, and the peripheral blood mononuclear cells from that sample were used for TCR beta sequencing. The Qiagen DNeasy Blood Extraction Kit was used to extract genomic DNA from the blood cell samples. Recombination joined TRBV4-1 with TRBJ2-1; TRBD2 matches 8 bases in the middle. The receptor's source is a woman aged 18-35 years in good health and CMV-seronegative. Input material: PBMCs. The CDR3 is CASSQMTGGGPGQFF. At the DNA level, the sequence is TGCGCCAGCAGCCAAATGACCGGGGGGGGACCCGGTCAGTTCTTC.